A single sample gave rise to the 5 T cell receptor beta chains below, sequenced in a study of cytomegalovirus exposure and HLA in healthy donors. The repertoire was sequenced with immunoSEQ multiplex PCR; TCRdb's copy has only in-frame clones and lacks some. The sample includes about 250,000 clones, 87% seen only once; the top ten take more than 10%. Sequencing was performed on PBMCs. The receptors were sampled from a young man in good health and CMV-seropositive.

This chain uses TRBV9 with TRBJ2-1; TRBD2 might be the D (5 bases). Between the trimmed V and J ends, which lost 0 bases and 7 bases, there was a span of 14 bases. Per germline, CDR1 SGDLS and CDR2 YYNGEE. The CDR3 has 15 residues. The CDR3 bases are TGTGCCAGCAGCGTAGACCGGAGGCGGTTTAATGAGCAGTTCTTC. It is translated as CASSVDRRRFNEQFF.

V gene TRBV5-1 combines with J gene TRBJ2-1; 7 bases agree with TRBD2. The CDR3 spans 15 residues. The V gene's germline CDR1 is SGHRS and CDR2 YFSETQ. Unmatched junction bases numbered 4, after V lost 0 bases and J lost 4 bases. The CDR3 loop reads CASSLAGGRYNEQFF. The DNA of the CDR3 is TGCGCCAGCAGCTTGGCCGGCGGGAGATACAATGAGCAGTTCTTC.

The gene calls are TRBV28 and TRBJ2-4; 11 nucleotides agree with TRBD1. This CDR3 is 15 amino acids long. Germline V gene sequence: CDR1 MDHEN, CDR2 SYDVKM. With 5 bases clipped from V and 12 bases from J, the junction kept 12 bases outside the gene matches. The CDR3 loop is CASSRLSGQGADQYF. CDR3 DNA: TGTGCCAGCAGTCGCCTCTCCGGACAGGGGGCGGATCAGTACTTC.

The chain has TRBV5-4 and TRBJ1-2, with 8 positions matching TRBD1. V lost 6 bases, J lost 1 base, and 8 bases stayed unmatched. The CDR3 has 15 residues. CDR1 and CDR2 from the germline V gene are SGHNT and YYREEE (reference sequence). CDR3 coding DNA: TGTGCCAGCACCCTATCGACAGGGGTTAACTATGGCTACACCTTC. Protein: CASTLSTGVNYGYTF.

This chain joins TRBV9 and TRBJ2-1, with 9 positions matching TRBD2. Germline V gene sequence: CDR1 SGDLS, CDR2 YYNGEE. The CDR3 consists of 19 residues. V dropped 2 bases and J dropped 0; count of bases not matched to a gene: 12. CDR3 in amino acids: CASSVSVREGLSSYNEQFF. The CDR3 DNA sequence: TGTGCCAGCAGCGTGTCGGTGCGGGAGGGCTTAAGCTCCTACAATGAGCAGTTCTTC.